A selection of T cell receptor beta chains follows, all from one sample in a study of response to subunit inactivated influenza vaccine. TCRdb ran MiXCR on the RT-PCR reads and lists one entry per CDR3 protein. The sample consists of some 540,000 distinct CDR3 sequences, around 25% of them appearing once. Another study also made use of these data, one on T cells expressing NK-cell markers.

Source: CD4+ T cells sorted from PBMCs, taken 12 days after vaccination. These receptors were obtained from a man aged 45-60 years who received an inactivated influenza vaccine. Both conserved end residues are part of each CDR3. The D gene is left open where the match is weak. Rows give clone size only sometimes, using once, few, many, or a class for an expanded clone.

TRBD1 few TRBJ1-5 TRBV15 TGTGCCACCAGCAAAGGACAGGGGGCTAGCAATCAGCCCCAGCATTTT CATSKGQGASNQPQHF
. few TRBJ2-1 TRBV12-3/TRBV12-4 TGTGCCAGCATCTCGGACAGATACAATGAGCAGTCCTTC CASISDRYNEQSF
TRBD1 . TRBJ1-5 TRBV4-1 TGCGCCAGCAGCCACCGACAGGGGTATAGCAATCAGCCCCAGCATTTT CASSHRQGYSNQPQHF
TRBD1 . TRBJ2-5 TRBV20-1 TGCAGTGCTGTACAACAGGGGGCAAGAGAGACCCAGTACTTC CSAVQQGARETQYF
TRBD2 few TRBJ2-7 TRBV20-1 TGCAGTGCTAAAAGAGGGACTAGCGGGGGAGGCGAGCAGTACTTC CSAKRGTSGGGEQYF
. few TRBJ2-1 TRBV3-1 TGTGCCAGCAGCCAAGATGCAGGCAGCCACCTGTTCTTC CASSQDAGSHLFF
TRBD1 few TRBJ2-7 TRBV5-5 TGTGCCAGCAGCGACCGGGACAGGGGTCTGTTCTCCTACGAGCAGTACTTC CASSDRDRGLFSYEQYF
TRBD1 few TRBJ2-1 TRBV27 TGTGCCAGCAGTTTCCGACAGGGGGCGAGGAATGAGCAGTTCTTC CASSFRQGARNEQFF
. . TRBJ1-6 TRBV18 TGTGCCAGCTCAGGCAGAGGGAGCGATAATTCACCCCTCCACTTT CASSGRGSDNSPLHF
. many TRBJ1-5 TRBV5-5 TGTGCCAGCAGCTTTTTGGTGGGGGGCAATCAGCCCCAGCATTTT CASSFLVGGNQPQHF
. . TRBJ2-1 TRBV7-2 TGTGCCAGCAGCCCGCGGCGGCTAGTCTACAATGAGCAGTTCTTC CASSPRRLVYNEQFF
. . TRBJ1-1 TRBV6-2/TRBV6-3 TGTGCCAGCAGTTACTCGACGGAGAACACTGAAGCTTTCTTT CASSYSTENTEAFF
TRBD2 few TRBJ2-7 TRBV10-3 TGTGCCATCAGTGGGGGGACTAGTCTCGTACGCGAGCAGTACTTC CAISGGTSLVREQYF
. few TRBJ2-1 TRBV7-9 TGTGCCAGCAGCTTAGGACTAGGACTTCACAATGAGCAGTTCTTC CASSLGLGLHNEQFF
TRBD1 few TRBJ1-2 TRBV5-6 TGTGCCAGCAGCCCCGGGACAGTTTCCGCTCGCTACACCTTC CASSPGTVSARYTF
TRBD1 few TRBJ2-7 TRBV11-2 TGTGCCAGCCGCTATACCGGGACAGGGTTCCCCTACGAGCAGTACTTC CASRYTGTGFPYEQYF
TRBD1 . TRBJ1-5 TRBV6-2/TRBV6-3 TGTGCCAGCAGTTACGGAAGGGGGCCCCATCAGCCCCAGCATTTT CASSYGRGPHQPQHF
. few TRBJ2-1 TRBV20-1 TGCAGTGCTAGAGATCCCCGGACCTACAATGAGCAGTTCTTC CSARDPRTYNEQFF
. few TRBJ2-2 TRBV12-3/TRBV12-4 TGTGCCAGCAACAGAATAGCGGTCGGGGAGCTGTTTTTT CASNRIAVGELFF
. . TRBJ1-5 TRBV20-1 TGCAGTTCTACCCACCGGGGCGGAGCGACCAATCAGCCCCAGCATTTT CSSTHRGGATNQPQHF
. . TRBJ2-5 TRBV6-5 TGTGCCAGCAGTTACTCGGGGCAGGGGAGGGAGACCCAGTACTTC CASSYSGQGRETQYF
TRBD2 . TRBJ2-7 TRBV4-2 TGTGCCAGCAGCCAAGATGGGCTAGCGGGAGGGCCGGGGGAGCAGTACTTC CASSQDGLAGGPGEQYF
. . TRBJ1-3 TRBV12-3/TRBV12-4 TGTGCCAGCAGTTTAGGACAGACTGGAAACACCATATATTTT CASSLGQTGNTIYF
. few TRBJ2-2 TRBV28 TGTGCCAGCCGTATGGGCAACACCGGGGAGCTGTTTTTT CASRMGNTGELFF
TRBD1 . TRBJ2-1 TRBV20-1 TGCAGTGCTAGAAGACAGGGGGTCGATGAGCAGTTCTTC CSARRQGVDEQFF
. . TRBJ2-7 TRBV4-3 TGCGCCAGCAGCCAAGAGGCAGATTCCTACGAGCAGTACTTC CASSQEADSYEQYF
TRBD1 few TRBJ2-2 TRBV7-8 TGTGCCAGCCGGCGACAGGGAAAGAACACCGGGGAGCTGTTTTTT CASRRQGKNTGELFF
. . TRBJ2-1 TRBV25-1 TGTGCCAGCATTCCGTGGGCACTAGAACCAGGGGATGAGCAGTTCTTC CASIPWALEPGDEQFF
. few TRBJ2-5 TRBV7-6 TGTGCCAGCAGCCGAAAGGGCCAGCAACAAGAGACCCAGTACTTC CASSRKGQQQETQYF